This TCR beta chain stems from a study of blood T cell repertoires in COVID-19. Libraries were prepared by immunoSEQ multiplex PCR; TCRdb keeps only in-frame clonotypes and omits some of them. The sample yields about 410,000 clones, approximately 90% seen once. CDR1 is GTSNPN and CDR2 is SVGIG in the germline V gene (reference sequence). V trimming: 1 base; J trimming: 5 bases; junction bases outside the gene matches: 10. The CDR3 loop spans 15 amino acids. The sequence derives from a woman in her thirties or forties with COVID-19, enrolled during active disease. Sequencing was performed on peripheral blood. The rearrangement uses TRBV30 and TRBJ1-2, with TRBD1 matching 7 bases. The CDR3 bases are TGTGCCTGGAGTGCGAACAGGGGACGACTATATGGCTACACCTTC. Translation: CAWSANRGRLYGYTF. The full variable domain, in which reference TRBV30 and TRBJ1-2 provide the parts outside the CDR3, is SQTIHQWPATLVQPVGSPLSLECTVEGTSNPNLYWYRQAAGRGLQLLFYSVGIGQISSEVPQNLSASRPQDRQFILSSKKLLLSDSGFYLCAWSANRGRLYGYTFGSGTRLTVV.